A selection of T cell receptor beta chains follows, all from one sample in a study of blood T cell repertoires in COVID-19. Measured with immunoSEQ multiplex PCR; TCRdb has only the in-frame clones, and not every one. Among over 50,000 clones, just over 85% were seen once, and the ten largest hold about 5%. The sample comprised peripheral blood. All receptors derive from a human donor in a cohort sampled during active COVID-19. Both conserved end residues are part of each CDR3. D genes are given only for firm matches.

TRBJ1-2 | TRBV6-5 | . | TGTGCCAGCAGTTTGGGTGGAGGGCTCGGGTATGGCTACACCTTC | CASSLGGGLGYGYTF
TRBJ2-7 | TRBV27 | . | TGTGCCAGCAGTAAAGGGGACATTACAAGGCAGTACTTC | CASSKGDITRQYF
TRBJ1-5 | TRBV15 | TRBD1 | TGTGCCACCAGCAGAGCCAGGGGGCATGAGGGCAATCAGCCCCAGCATTTT | CATSRARGHEGNQPQHF
TRBJ2-4 | TRBV5-1 | . | TGCGCCAGCAGCTTGGCCCCCGGGGGCAAAAACATTCAGTACTTC | CASSLAPGGKNIQYF
TRBJ2-1 | TRBV7-2 | TRBD2 | TGTGCCAGCAGCCACCCCCTAGCGGCGGGACACAATGAGCAGTTCTTC | CASSHPLAAGHNEQFF
TRBJ1-3 | TRBV3-1/TRBV3-2 | TRBD1 | TGTGCCAGCAGCCAAGAGGACAGGGCCCTATCTGGAAACACCATATATTTT | CASSQEDRALSGNTIYF
TRBJ2-2 | TRBV5-1 | TRBD1 | TGCGCCAGCAGCTTGGTCGCAGGGGGTGGCACCGGGGAGCTGTTTTTT | CASSLVAGGGTGELFF
TRBJ2-1 | TRBV7-2 | TRBD2 | TGTGCCAGCAGCCTGGGACTAGCGGGGGGTTACAATGAGCAGTTCTTC | CASSLGLAGGYNEQFF
TRBJ2-1 | TRBV5-1 | . | TGCGCCAGCAGCAAAGGGACAAACAATGAGCAGTTCTTC | CASSKGTNNEQFF
TRBJ1-2 | TRBV6-5 | . | TGTGCCAGCAGTTACGGGAGGGAACCAAACTATGGCTACACCTTC | CASSYGREPNYGYTF
TRBJ1-6 | TRBV27 | TRBD1 | TGTGCCAGCAGTTCACTAGACAGGGGTAGTTCACCCCTCCACTTT | CASSSLDRGSSPLHF
TRBJ1-4 | TRBV3-1/TRBV3-2 | TRBD1 | TGTGCCAGCAGACGGGGACAGGGTGATGAAAAACTGTTTTTT | CASRRGQGDEKLFF
TRBJ2-5 | TRBV7-9 | TRBD2 | TGTGCCAGCAGCTTCCGACTAGCGGAAGAGACCCAGTACTTC | CASSFRLAEETQYF
TRBJ2-2 | TRBV24-1 | TRBD1 | TGTGCCACCAGTGATCCAACCCGACAGGGGAACACCGGGGAGCTGTTTTTT | CATSDPTRQGNTGELFF
TRBJ1-2 | TRBV4-1 | . | TGCGCCAGCAGCCAAGAGTTTGGAGGGGTGGTTAGCTATGGCTACACCTTC | CASSQEFGGVVSYGYTF
TRBJ1-4 | TRBV5-1 | TRBD1 | TGCGCCAGCGGTACAGGGGGTACTAATGAAAAACTGTTTTTT | CASGTGGTNEKLFF
TRBJ1-1 | TRBV24-1 | TRBD1 | TGTGCCACACAGGGGCAGAACACTGAAGCTTTCTTT | CATQGQNTEAFF
TRBJ2-5 | TRBV7-8 | . | TGTGCCAGCAGCTCCGTAACGTTTAGCCGTGTAGAGACCCAGTACTTC | CASSSVTFSRVETQYF